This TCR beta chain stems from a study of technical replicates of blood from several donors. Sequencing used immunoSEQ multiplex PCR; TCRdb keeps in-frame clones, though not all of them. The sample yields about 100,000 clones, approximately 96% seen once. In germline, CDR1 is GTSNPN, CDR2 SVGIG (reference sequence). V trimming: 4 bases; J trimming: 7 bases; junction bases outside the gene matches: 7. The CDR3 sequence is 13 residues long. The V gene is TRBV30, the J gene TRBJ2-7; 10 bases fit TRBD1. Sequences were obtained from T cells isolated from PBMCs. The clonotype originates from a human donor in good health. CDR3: CAWTGTGVGEQYF. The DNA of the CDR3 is TGTGCCTGGACCGGGACAGGGGTAGGAGAGCAGTACTTC. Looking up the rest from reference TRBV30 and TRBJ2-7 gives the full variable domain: SQTIHQWPATLVQPVGSPLSLECTVEGTSNPNLYWYRQAAGRGLQLLFYSVGIGQISSEVPQNLSASRPQDRQFILSSKKLLLSDSGFYLCAWTGTGVGEQYFGPGTRLTVT.